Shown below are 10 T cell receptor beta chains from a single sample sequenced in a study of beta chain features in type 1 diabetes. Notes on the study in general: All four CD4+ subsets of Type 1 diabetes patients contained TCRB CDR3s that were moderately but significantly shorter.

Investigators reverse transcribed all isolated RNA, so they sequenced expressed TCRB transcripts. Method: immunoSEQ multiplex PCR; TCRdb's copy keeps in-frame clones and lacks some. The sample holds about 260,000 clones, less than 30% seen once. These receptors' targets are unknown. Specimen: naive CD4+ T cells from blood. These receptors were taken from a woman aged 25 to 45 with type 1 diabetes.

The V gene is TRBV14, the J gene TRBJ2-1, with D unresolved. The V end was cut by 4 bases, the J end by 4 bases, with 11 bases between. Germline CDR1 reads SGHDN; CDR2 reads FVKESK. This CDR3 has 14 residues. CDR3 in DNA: TGTGCCAGCAGCCTGTGGAGCACATACAATGAGCAGTTCTTC. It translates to CASSLWSTYNEQFF.

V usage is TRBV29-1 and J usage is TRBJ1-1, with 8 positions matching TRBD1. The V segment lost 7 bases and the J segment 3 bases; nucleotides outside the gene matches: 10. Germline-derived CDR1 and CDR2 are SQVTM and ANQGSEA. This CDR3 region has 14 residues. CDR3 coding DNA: TGCAGCGGTAGAACGACACAGGGGGACACTGAAGCTTTCTTT. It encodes CSGRTTQGDTEAFF.

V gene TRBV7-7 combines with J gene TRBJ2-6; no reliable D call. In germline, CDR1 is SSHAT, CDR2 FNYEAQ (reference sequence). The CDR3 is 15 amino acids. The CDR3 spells CASSASSSGANVLTF. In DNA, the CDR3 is TGTGCTAGCTCAGCGTCAAGCTCTGGGGCCAACGTCCTGACTTTC.

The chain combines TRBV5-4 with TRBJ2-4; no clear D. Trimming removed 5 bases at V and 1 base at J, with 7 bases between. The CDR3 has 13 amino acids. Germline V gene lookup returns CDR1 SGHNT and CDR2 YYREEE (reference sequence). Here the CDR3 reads CASSAAAKNIQYF. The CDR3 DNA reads TGTGCCAGCAGTGCGGCTGCCAAAAACATTCAGTACTTC.

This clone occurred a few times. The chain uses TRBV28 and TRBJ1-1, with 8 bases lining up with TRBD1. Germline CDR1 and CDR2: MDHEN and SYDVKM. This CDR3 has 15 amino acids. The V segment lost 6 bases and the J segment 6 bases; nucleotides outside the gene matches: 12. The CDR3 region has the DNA TGTGCCAGCAGCCCAACGGGAGGACAGGGTCCTGAAGCTTTCTTT. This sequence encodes CASSPTGGQGPEAFF.

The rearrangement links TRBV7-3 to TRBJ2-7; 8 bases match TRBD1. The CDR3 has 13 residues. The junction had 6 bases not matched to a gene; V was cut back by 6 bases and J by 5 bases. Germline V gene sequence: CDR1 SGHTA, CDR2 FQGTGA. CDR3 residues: CASSTGQGDEQYF. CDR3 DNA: TGTGCCAGCAGTACTGGACAGGGAGACGAGCAGTACTTC.

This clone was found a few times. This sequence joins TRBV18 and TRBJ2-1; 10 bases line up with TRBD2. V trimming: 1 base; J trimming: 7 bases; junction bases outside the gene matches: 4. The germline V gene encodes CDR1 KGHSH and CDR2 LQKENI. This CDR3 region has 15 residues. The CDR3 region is CASSPLASGSNEQFF. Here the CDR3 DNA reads TGTGCCAGCTCACCACTGGCTAGCGGGAGTAATGAGCAGTTCTTC.

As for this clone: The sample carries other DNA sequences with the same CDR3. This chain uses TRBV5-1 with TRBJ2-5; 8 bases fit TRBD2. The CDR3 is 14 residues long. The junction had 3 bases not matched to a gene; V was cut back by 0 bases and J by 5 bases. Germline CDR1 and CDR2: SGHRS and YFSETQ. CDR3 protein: CASSLAGGAETQYF. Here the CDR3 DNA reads TGCGCCAGCAGCTTGGCCGGGGGGGCCGAGACCCAGTACTTC.

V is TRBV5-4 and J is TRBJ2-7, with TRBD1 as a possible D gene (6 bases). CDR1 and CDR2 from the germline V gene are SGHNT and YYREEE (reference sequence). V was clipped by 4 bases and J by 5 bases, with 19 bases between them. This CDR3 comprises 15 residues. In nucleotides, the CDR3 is TGTGCCAGCAGCGTTGGTAGTGGGGGCGACGACGAGCAGTACTTC. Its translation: CASSVGSGGDDEQYF.

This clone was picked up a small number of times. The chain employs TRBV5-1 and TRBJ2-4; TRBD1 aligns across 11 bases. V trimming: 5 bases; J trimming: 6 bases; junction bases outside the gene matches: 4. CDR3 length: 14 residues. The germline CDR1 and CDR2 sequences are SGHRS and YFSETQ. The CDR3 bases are TGCGCCAGCAGGTCCGGGACAGGGGGAAACATTCAGTACTTC. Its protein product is CASRSGTGGNIQYF.